This TCR beta chain stems from a study of shared clonotypes between healthy human individuals. Replicate sorted-subset PCRs were loaded with 150 to 200 ng DNA, 30,000 to 35,000 T cell genomes. The data were produced by immunoSEQ multiplex PCR, yet TCRdb's version contains in-frame clones alone and is incomplete. The table lists over a million clones, 75% to 80% of them singletons. The sequence was collected from a man younger than 35 in good health. Some clones in this sample may be carry-over from other donors' samples. Sequencing input: memory CD4+ T cells from PBMCs. Subset in this sample: CD45RA-negative fraction.

The CDR3 loop is CASSQEFSGPYGYTF. CDR3 coding DNA: TGTGCCAGCAGCCAAGAATTCTCCGGACCTTATGGCTACACCTTC. This chain uses TRBV14 with TRBJ1-2, with no clear D. Germline V CDR1 and CDR2: SGHDN, FVKESK. This CDR3 is 15 amino acids long. V lost 0 bases to trimming and J lost 5 bases, with 13 bases between them.